A selection of T cell receptor beta chains follows, all from one sample in a study of cytomegalovirus exposure and HLA in healthy donors. The repertoire was sequenced with immunoSEQ multiplex PCR; TCRdb's copy has only in-frame clones and lacks some. Found here are roughly 82,000 clones, 85% to 95% of them singletons; the top ten hold 0.65% to 0.8%. Sequenced: PBMCs. These TCRs come from a man younger than 35 in good health and CMV-seronegative. The CDR3 runs from the conserved cysteine through the conserved F or W. Each record gives: D gene, V gene, clone size, J gene, CDR3 DNA, CDR3 protein. D genes are given only for firm matches. The size of a clone is reported for some rows only, either as once, few or many, or as a class for expanded clones.

-	TRBV6-5	once	TRBJ1-4	TGTGCCAGCAGTTACTTAGGCGGCGATGAAAAACTGTTTTTT	CASSYLGGDEKLFF
TRBD1	TRBV10-1	-	TRBJ2-7	TGCGCCAGCAGTGGACAGACGACCACAGGGGGCATTCGGTACGAGCAGTACTTC	CASSGQTTTGGIRYEQYF
-	TRBV10-3	-	TRBJ1-3	TGTGCCATCAGTCCTCCCTCTCGAAACACCATATATTTT	CAISPPSRNTIYF
-	TRBV6-1	few	TRBJ2-7	TGTGCCAGCAGCTCTTCAGGCACCGCCTACGAGCAGTACTTC	CASSSSGTAYEQYF
TRBD1	TRBV2	-	TRBJ1-6	TGTGCCAGCAAAAGGACAGGGCCCGTAATGGATTCACCCCTCCACTTT	CASKRTGPVMDSPLHF
-	TRBV4-2	-	TRBJ2-3	TGTGCCAGCAGCCAAGGAGTTACGCAGTATTTT	CASSQGVTQYF
-	TRBV7-9	-	TRBJ1-2	TGTGCCAGCAGCCTCGCGGGGGAGGGTCGGTACTATGGCTACACCTTC	CASSLAGEGRYYGYTF
TRBD1	TRBV27	-	TRBJ1-1	TGTGCCAGCAGTCCTACAGGGGCCGGAGGTGAAGCTTTCTTT	CASSPTGAGGEAFF
TRBD1	TRBV6-5	-	TRBJ1-4	TGTGCCAGCACTACACCGGGACAGGGCCAGGAAAAACTGTTTTTT	CASTTPGQGQEKLFF
TRBD1	TRBV27	few	TRBJ1-2	TGTGCCAGCAGCACAGACAGGGCCAACTATGGCTACACCTTC	CASSTDRANYGYTF
-	TRBV6-4	-	TRBJ1-6	TGTGCCAGCAGCCCCGAAGGGGTTTCACCCCTCCACTTT	CASSPEGVSPLHF
-	TRBV4-1	-	TRBJ2-7	TGCGCCAGCAGCCAAGTCACCCACGGTCTCTACGAGCAGTACTTC	CASSQVTHGLYEQYF
TRBD1	TRBV5-4	-	TRBJ1-3	TGTGCCAGCAGCTTGACAGGGGCTGCTGGAAACACCATATATTTT	CASSLTGAAGNTIYF
TRBD2	TRBV30	-	TRBJ2-3	TGTGCCTGGAGTGTGGGGACGGGAGGCGTCGGTACGCAGTATTTT	CAWSVGTGGVGTQYF
TRBD1	TRBV25-1	-	TRBJ1-2	TGTGCCAGCAGTTCGGGGGACAGGGCCTATGGCTACACCTTC	CASSSGDRAYGYTF
-	TRBV5-1	-	TRBJ1-1	TGCGCCAGCAGCTCGGCGAGGGCCGGGGGTGAAGCTTTCTTT	CASSSARAGGEAFF
TRBD1	TRBV13	-	TRBJ1-1	TGTGCCAGCAGCTCAACTCGTGGGACAGGGGACGAAGCTTTCTTT	CASSSTRGTGDEAFF
TRBD1	TRBV4-1	-	TRBJ2-7	TGCGCCAGCAGTCTCATCCGGGACAGCACCTACGAGCAGTACTTC	CASSLIRDSTYEQYF
-	TRBV4-3	few	TRBJ2-7	TGCGCCAGCAGCCAAGGTTGGGACATTGCCTACGAGCAGTACTTC	CASSQGWDIAYEQYF
TRBD1	TRBV30	-	TRBJ2-7	TGTGCCTGGAGTGGGAGACAGGGATTAGGCGAGCAGTACTTC	CAWSGRQGLGEQYF
TRBD1	TRBV11-2	-	TRBJ2-7	TGTGCCAGCAGCCCCCCTGGACAGGGTAGAGAGCAGTACTTC	CASSPPGQGREQYF
-	TRBV29-1	-	TRBJ2-7	TGCAGCGTTGTTGGCAGACTCTCCTACGAGCAGTACTTC	CSVVGRLSYEQYF
-	TRBV7-9	-	TRBJ2-7	TGTGCCAGCAGCCGGGTGGCCTACGAGCAGTACTTC	CASSRVAYEQYF
TRBD1	TRBV6-6	-	TRBJ1-4	TGTGCCAGCAGCGACAGGGGGGATGAAAAACTGTTTTTT	CASSDRGDEKLFF
-	TRBV10-3	-	TRBJ2-1	TGTGCCATCAGTGAGTCGACGTTTAGCCCCTACAATGAGCAGTTCTTC	CAISESTFSPYNEQFF
-	TRBV5-4	-	TRBJ1-3	TGTGCCAGCAGCCCTCAACAGTCTCCCTCTGGAAACACCATATATTTT	CASSPQQSPSGNTIYF
-	TRBV11-3	-	TRBJ2-7	TGTGCCAGCAGCTTAGAGGGCCAGGGCCCCTACGAGCAGTACTTC	CASSLEGQGPYEQYF
TRBD1	TRBV6-6	-	TRBJ2-7	TGTGCCAGCAGTTACCCTGGGGGACAGAAACCCTACGAGCAGTACTTC	CASSYPGGQKPYEQYF
TRBD1	TRBV6-1	medium-sized	TRBJ2-2	TGTGCCAGCACCGAGGGGACAGAGGCCGGGGAGCTGTTTTTT	CASTEGTEAGELFF
TRBD1	TRBV7-8	-	TRBJ2-7	TGTGCCAGCAGCTCGACAGGGGGCTACGAGCAGTACTTC	CASSSTGGYEQYF
TRBD1	TRBV25-1	-	TRBJ1-1	TGTGCCAGCAGCAGGGGGCTTGAAGCTTTCTTT	CASSRGLEAFF
TRBD2	TRBV25-1	-	TRBJ2-1	TGTGCCAGCAGAGAGACTAGCGGGACATACAATGAGCAGTTCTTC	CASRETSGTYNEQFF
-	TRBV11-2	-	TRBJ2-7	TGTGCCAGCGGAACTTATGGGGCCCACGAGCAGTACTTC	CASGTYGAHEQYF
TRBD1	TRBV4-1	-	TRBJ1-4	TGCGCCAGCAGCCGTCAGGGGGCTGGTGAAAAACTGTTTTTT	CASSRQGAGEKLFF
-	TRBV4-3	-	TRBJ1-1	TGCGCCAGCAGCTCATGGGGGGAAGGCACTGAAGCTTTCTTT	CASSSWGEGTEAFF
-	TRBV5-4	-	TRBJ1-3	TGTGCCAGCAGCTTGATCGGGGGAAACACCATATATTTT	CASSLIGGNTIYF
-	TRBV5-5	-	TRBJ1-3	TGTGCCAGCAGCTTCTTCGGGGGTAGAAACACCATATATTTT	CASSFFGGRNTIYF
-	TRBV2	few	TRBJ2-7	TGTGCCAGCAGTGAGGACAGATCCTACGAGCAGTACTTC	CASSEDRSYEQYF
-	TRBV5-5	few	TRBJ2-1	TGTGCCAGCAGTCTTGACAGCTACAATGAGCAGTTCTTC	CASSLDSYNEQFF
-	TRBV27	-	TRBJ1-5	TGTGCCAGCAGTCTTCCCGGGTTTGACAATCAGCCCCAGCATTTT	CASSLPGFDNQPQHF
TRBD1	TRBV5-4	-	TRBJ2-7	TGTGCCAGCAGCCCTGCGGGACAGGGCTTCTACGAGCAGTACTTC	CASSPAGQGFYEQYF
-	TRBV19	-	TRBJ1-1	TGTGCCAGTAGTAACCCTCTTAGGAACACTGAAGCTTTCTTT	CASSNPLRNTEAFF
TRBD1	TRBV18	-	TRBJ1-2	TGTGCCAGCTCACCACGACAGGGCCAGACTAACTATGGCTACACCTTC	CASSPRQGQTNYGYTF
-	TRBV15	-	TRBJ1-1	TGTGCCACCAGCAGAGATTTAGATCCGAACACTGAAGCTTTCTTT	CATSRDLDPNTEAFF
-	TRBV5-5	-	TRBJ2-1	TGTGCCAGCAGCACCGGGACACGCAATGAGCAGTTCTTC	CASSTGTRNEQFF
-	TRBV19	-	TRBJ2-7	TGTGCCAGTAGTATCGTGTCCTACGAGCAGTACTTC	CASSIVSYEQYF
TRBD1	TRBV6-4	many	TRBJ2-3	TGTGCCAGCAGTGAGTCTCAGGGGGCAGATACGCAGTATTTT	CASSESQGADTQYF
-	TRBV5-1	-	TRBJ2-1	TGCGCCAGCAGCACATCTCCGCTAGGGGCCCCATCGGGTGAGCAGTTCTTC	CASSTSPLGAPSGEQFF
-	TRBV15	-	TRBJ2-5	TGTGCCACCAGCAGTGGCTCGATCCTCCAAGAGACCCAGTACTTC	CATSSGSILQETQYF
TRBD1	TRBV19	-	TRBJ1-2	TGTGCCAGTTCACGCTTTGGGACAGGGGATGGCTACACCTTC	CASSRFGTGDGYTF